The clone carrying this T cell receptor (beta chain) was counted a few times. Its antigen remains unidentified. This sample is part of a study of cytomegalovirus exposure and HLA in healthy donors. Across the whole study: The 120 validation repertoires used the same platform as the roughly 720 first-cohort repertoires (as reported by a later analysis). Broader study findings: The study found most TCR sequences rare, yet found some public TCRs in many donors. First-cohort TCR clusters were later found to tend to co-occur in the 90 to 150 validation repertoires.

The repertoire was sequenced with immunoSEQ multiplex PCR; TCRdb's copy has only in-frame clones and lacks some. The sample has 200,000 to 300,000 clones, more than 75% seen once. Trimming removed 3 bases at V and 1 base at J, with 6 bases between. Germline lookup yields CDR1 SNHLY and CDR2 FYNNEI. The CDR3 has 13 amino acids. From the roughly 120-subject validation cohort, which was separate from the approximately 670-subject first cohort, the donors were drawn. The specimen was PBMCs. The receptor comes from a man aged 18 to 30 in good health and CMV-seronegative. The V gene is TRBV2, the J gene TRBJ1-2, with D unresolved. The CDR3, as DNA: TGTGCCAGCAGTGAGGAGGGTAACTATGGCTACACCTTC. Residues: CASSEEGNYGYTF.